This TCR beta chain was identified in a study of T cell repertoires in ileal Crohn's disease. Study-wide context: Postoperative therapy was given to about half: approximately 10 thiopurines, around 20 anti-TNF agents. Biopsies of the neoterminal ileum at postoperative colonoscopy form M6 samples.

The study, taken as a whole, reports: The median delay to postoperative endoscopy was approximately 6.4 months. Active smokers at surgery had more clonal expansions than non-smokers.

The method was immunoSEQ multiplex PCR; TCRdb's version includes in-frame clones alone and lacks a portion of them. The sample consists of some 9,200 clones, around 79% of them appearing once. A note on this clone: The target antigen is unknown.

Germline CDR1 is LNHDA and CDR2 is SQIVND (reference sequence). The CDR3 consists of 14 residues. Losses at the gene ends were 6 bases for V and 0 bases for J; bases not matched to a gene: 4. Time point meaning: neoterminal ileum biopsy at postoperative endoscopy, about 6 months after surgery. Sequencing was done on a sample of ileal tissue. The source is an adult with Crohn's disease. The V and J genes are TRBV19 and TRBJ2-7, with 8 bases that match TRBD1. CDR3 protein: CASRRDRFSYEQYF. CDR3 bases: TGTGCCAGTAGAAGGGACAGGTTCTCCTACGAGCAGTACTTC.